This note documents a single T cell receptor beta chain sequence. This specimen belongs to a study of cytomegalovirus exposure and HLA in healthy donors. The study ran its PCR with 60 Vbeta and 13 Jbeta primers. Produced via immunoSEQ multiplex PCR; TCRdb's table is partial and in-frame only. The sample contains more than 200,000 clones, about 70% of which appear only once. Germline V gene sequence: CDR1 MGHDK, CDR2 SYGVNS. V dropped 9 bases and J dropped 1; count of bases not matched to a gene: 5. The CDR3 is 13 amino acids. The sequenced sample was PBMCs. The chain is built from TRBV25-1 and TRBJ1-1; the match to TRBD1 covers 7 bases. This TCR derives from a man aged 35 to 55 in good health and CMV-seropositive. The CDR3 reads CASRGPKNTEAFF. The CDR3 region has the DNA TGTGCCAGTAGGGGGCCGAAGAACACTGAAGCTTTCTTT.